The following is a TCR beta chain sequence with its context. Its antigen is still unknown. Base qualities are not provided; no much larger clone lies one nucleotide away. The cohort consisted of approximately 690 healthy bone marrow donors. At the time of sampling, all cohort members were nominally healthy, though unrecorded immune exposures were likely present. The donor tested CMV seronegative and was one of the 352 seronegative cohort members. Each donor provided a peripheral blood sample, and peripheral blood mononuclear cells were used for TCR beta sequencing. Genomic DNA was extracted from the blood cell samples with the Qiagen DNeasy Blood Extraction Kit. Relative to germline, V is 0 bases shorter and J is 1 base shorter, with 7 bases between their ends. The CDR3 runs 14 amino acids, cysteine and phenylalanine included. Solely the CDR3 DNA is kept, with 42 bases framed from the first base. CDR1 and CDR2 are drawn from the germline V gene (reference sequence): SGHKS, YYEKEE.

These data originate in a study of cytomegalovirus exposure and HLA in healthy donors (dated 2017 in TCRdb). Regarding the research as a whole: In an earlier analysis of under 750 of the donors, 250 to 350 Gb of sequence data and approximately 100 million unique TCR beta sequences from 180 million or so T cells were reported. An early release covering 500 to 750 HLA-typed donors comprised about 320 gigabases of sequencing data and roughly 85 million unique TCR sequences. The genetic ancestry cluster associated with self-reported Caucasian donors included about 81% of the 300 to 450 genotyped donors. The study was designed to test whether signatures of past pathogen exposure could be identified by cataloging public T cell receptors. The study profiled the T cell repertoires of 550 to 700 subjects by immunosequencing and related them to cytomegalovirus serostatus. A separate validation cohort of about 110 different subjects was used in addition to the approximately 700-subject first cohort. The study combined high-throughput TCR immunosequencing, statistical association of individual TCRs with disease status, and machine learning to predict cytomegalovirus infection status. To study patterns of TCR occurrence, a later analysis re-analyzed previously published TCR beta repertoires from 550 to 800 donors and added high-resolution HLA genotyping. Rather than using new phenotypic data, the later analysis identified candidate immune exposures from TCR beta sequences and from how often those sequences occurred across donors. An earlier analysis of around 580 of the donors used high-throughput TCR beta sequencing to judge whether each TCR beta V gene segment behaved as functional or pseudogenic. Donor age, sex, ethnicity and CMV serostatus were compiled together with the repertoire data. In a later genetic analysis, genome-wide SNP genotypes for about 60% of the 666 donors were used, and that subset was treated as a discovery cohort. Every repertoire in the discovery cohort had been generated on one and the same sequencing platform. Both class I and class II loci were covered by HLA typing, at four-digit resolution. The number of donors typed differed by locus, with about 620-630 for A, B, C, DRB1 and DQB1, more than 500 for DQA1, 600 to 610 for DPA1, and under 490 for DPB1. Four or five DR-DQ haplotypes were handled as single units for association and clustering because linkage in the cohort was strong. Among about 400 genotyped donors of the cohort, an average of around 250,000 unique TCR beta nucleotide sequences was sequenced per donor, of which 15% to 20% were non-productive.

Receptors were amplified or captured by the immunoSEQ multiplex PCR assay. For the multiplex PCR, a mixture combining 60 forward primers for TCR Vbeta segments and 13 reverse primers for TCR Jbeta segments was used. A multiplex PCR assay on genomic DNA amplified the CDR3 region of rearranged TCR beta genes. Amplified TCR beta libraries were sequenced as 87-base-pair reads on the Illumina HiSeq System. In the source study's methods: A later analysis tallied 75 million to 95 million unique TCR beta chains across the 666 repertoires, and some 12 million of those chains were shared by two or more donors. A nearest-neighbor algorithm error-corrected the raw reads and collapsed the reads into unique sequences, merging closely related sequences to remove PCR and sequencing errors. CDR3 sequences were aligned to IMGT reference sequences to assign V, D and J gene segments. For a sequence to be retained, a match of at least six nucleotides was required to both a V gene segment and a J gene segment. Rearrangements were classified as productive when the CDR3 lacked stop codons and remained in frame with V and J, and all other rearrangements were classified as non-productive. Following IMGT convention, CDR3 was defined as the stretch from the second conserved V-encoded cysteine to the conserved J-encoded phenylalanine. The earlier analysis of 500 to 750 of the donors excluded any sequence lacking an unambiguous match to a single V gene segment. An earlier analysis of 500 to 700 of the donors classified V segments as functional when productive rearrangements were above 56.7% and as segregating when the standard deviation between donors was above 5%. A statistical classification framework was built for diagnosing cytomegalovirus status from the catalog of TCR beta chain sequences. In a later analysis, TCR nucleotide sequences were compared against IMGT/GENE-DB human TR gene sequences so that V and J genes could be assigned. In a later analysis, CDR3 sequences and most-parsimonious VDJ recombination scenarios were assigned using the TCRdist pipeline. In a later analysis, each TCR beta chain was defined by its CDR3 amino acid sequence together with its V-gene family, and reads without a unique V-gene family were excluded. A later analysis removed several hundred highly shared, low-generation-probability nucleotide sequences to deal with suspected cross-contamination and a sequencing artifact. In a later analysis, a clonal expansion index was calculated for each public chain from normalized within-repertoire ranks of inferred template counts. In a later analysis, generation probabilities were computed with a VDJ recombination model fitted to out-of-frame rearrangements, and the resulting probabilities were checked against IGoR. Hypergeometric tests were used in a later analysis to score TCR-TCR, TCR-HLA and TCR-CMV co-occurrence, with a repertoire-size bias correction applied to the TCR pairs. A later analysis estimated false discovery rates by permuting HLA or CMV assignments 20 times. In a later analysis, co-occurring TCRs were grouped using DBSCAN, with TCRdist sequence similarity added in when clustering inside HLA-allele-positive subsets. Repertoires with fewer than 30,000 or more than 120,000 public chains were left out of co-occurrence clustering, as were five repertoires with anomalous nucleotide sharing. TCRdb provides this immuneACCESS table in a form limited to in-frame rearrangements. Some clones are lacking; in checked studies, under half of them reflect an unresolved V gene, and why the rest are absent is not known. That table supplies the V and J calls and clone size; D and trimming were determined from the DNA. This sample is represented by more than 200,000 clones; 75% to 80% of them were singletons. Around 1.8% of the sample belongs to the ten largest clones.

Overall study results and their limits: A later analysis found that HLA-associated TCR beta chains were more clonally expanded and had lower generation probabilities than equally common non-associated chains. A later analysis reported that several top co-occurrence clusters appeared linked to parvovirus B19, influenza, CMV and Epstein-Barr virus. A few of the identified cytomegalovirus-associated TCR beta chains were confirmed in vitro to be specific for cytomegalovirus antigens. A later analysis found that TCR association rates varied across HLA loci, with DRB1 alleles showing the most associated TCRs and HLA-C alleles the fewest. Most TCR sequences were seen in very few donors, while some public TCRs were found in many individuals. The cohort was sequenced for TCR beta chains only, and without alpha or paired-chain data the features that could be detected were limited. For the cohort, immune exposure information was limited to CMV serostatus. A cluster of highly shared sequence variants was judged likely to represent a technical artifact of the sequencing pipeline. In an earlier analysis of 587 of the donors, most TCR beta V segments were observed in productive rearrangements about 87% or about 30% of the time, broadly matching IMGT annotations. The study gave a list of about 150 TCR beta chains associated with cytomegalovirus. An association between a missense DCLRE1C variant and V-gene and J-gene trimming of TCR beta chains was found in a later genetic analysis and replicated in an independent cohort. Correlated functional status among segregating V segments might be attributable to linkage disequilibrium, but an unknown experimental factor could not be ruled out. The authors suggested that the approach could potentially be extended to other disease states and immunological phenotypes. A further reported finding was that TCR beta sequences accurately predicted the HLA-A and HLA-B alleles for most subjects in the first cohort. A later analysis associated roughly 17,000 TCR beta sequences with specific HLA alleles at a false discovery rate of 0.05. When HLA alleles, especially DR and DQ, strongly co-occurred, attributing TCR associations to individual alleles was difficult. The presence/absence analyses assumed that sequencing depth was roughly uniform across donors, and that assumption may not be true. Because HLA typing was unavailable for some donors at each locus, only the typed subset was used in association tests. Cytomegalovirus status was reported to be diagnosed by the classifier with high specificity and sensitivity in both the original and validation cohorts. Because counts were too low, around 17 rarely observed V segments, including chromosome 9 orphons, were left out of the earlier analysis of 587 of the donors. Some IMGT-functional V segments, including TRBV6-2 and TRBV6-3, could not be distinguished by the 87-base-pair reads and were therefore excluded. In a later genetic analysis, fewer N-insertions in productive TCRs were reported among donors in an Asian-associated ancestry cluster than the roughly 640-donor mean. In a later analysis, most CMV-associated TCR beta chains were found to appear HLA-restricted, with HLA associations seemingly driven largely by CMV exposure.

The TCR originated in a man between 18 and 29 years old in good health and CMV-seronegative. This chain joins TRBV5-5 to TRBJ1-1, and possibly TRBD1, on 6 matching bases. Sequences were obtained from PBMCs. The DNA reads as follows: TGTGCCAGCAGCTTGGGGACAGCGAACACTGAAGCTTTCTTT. It codes for CASSLGTANTEAFF.